This is a list of T cell receptor beta chains from one sample in a study of beta chain features in type 1 diabetes. Assay used: immunoSEQ multiplex PCR; TCRdb lists only in-frame clones, some missing. The sample has under 300,000 clones, approximately 11% seen once. Sequencing used naive CD4+ T cells from blood. The receptor source for this set is a man aged 25 to 40 with type 1 diabetes. CDR3s include the opening cysteine and the closing phenylalanine or tryptophan. A D gene is named only where the DNA matches it firmly. Part of the rows lack a size; the others show once, few, many or a class for expanded clones.

d_gene | j_gene | abundance | v_gene | CDR3aa | CDR3nt
TRBD2 | TRBJ2-5 | - | TRBV5-4 | CASSLEVGLAQETQYF | TGTGCCAGCAGCTTAGAGGTGGGACTAGCGCAAGAGACCCAGTACTTC
- | TRBJ1-5 | - | TRBV4-1 | CASSSWVSTGNQPQHF | TGCGCCAGCAGCTCCTGGGTGAGTACGGGAAATCAGCCCCAGCATTTT
- | TRBJ2-3 | - | TRBV6-4 | CASSDLKRADTDTQYF | TGTGCCAGCAGTGACCTGAAGCGGGCTGACACAGATACGCAGTATTTT
- | TRBJ2-1 | - | TRBV7-3 | CASSLMTASSYNEQFF | TGTGCCAGCAGCTTAATGACAGCTTCTTCCTACAATGAGCAGTTCTTC
- | TRBJ2-1 | - | TRBV11-2 | CASRRTGRNEQFF | TGTGCCAGCAGGCGTACAGGCCGCAATGAGCAGTTCTTC
TRBD2 | TRBJ2-5 | - | TRBV30 | CAWSPGLAGGLGETQYF | TGTGCCTGGAGTCCGGGACTAGCGGGGGGGCTTGGGGAGACCCAGTACTTC
- | TRBJ1-5 | few | TRBV7-8 | CASSLASGGSNQPQHF | TGTGCCAGCAGCTTAGCCTCGGGGGGCAGCAATCAGCCCCAGCATTTT
- | TRBJ2-6 | few | TRBV6-6 | CASSFSSGANVLTF | TGTGCCAGCAGTTTCAGCTCTGGGGCCAACGTCCTGACTTTC
- | TRBJ2-7 | few | TRBV29-1 | CSVSGVGEQYF | TGCAGCGTCTCGGGGGTCGGCGAGCAGTACTTC
TRBD1 | TRBJ1-2 | - | TRBV5-1 | CASSLRSGQGLNYGYTF | TGCGCCAGCAGCTTGAGGTCCGGACAGGGCTTGAACTATGGCTACACCTTC
TRBD1 | TRBJ1-5 | - | TRBV7-2 | CASSLGTGGYQPQHF | TGTGCCAGCAGCTTAGGGACAGGAGGCTATCAGCCCCAGCATTTT
- | TRBJ1-1 | few | TRBV19 | CASSSEELRNTEAFF | TGTGCCAGTAGTTCTGAGGAGCTACGGAACACTGAAGCTTTCTTT
TRBD2 | TRBJ2-1 | few | TRBV5-4 | CASSFSGGSYNEQFF | TGTGCCAGCAGCTTTAGCGGGGGCTCCTACAATGAGCAGTTCTTC
- | TRBJ2-7 | - | TRBV11-1 | CASSLRQNYEQYF | TGTGCCAGCAGCCTCAGACAGAATTACGAGCAGTACTTC
TRBD2 | TRBJ2-1 | - | TRBV9 | CASSVAAGGLNEQFF | TGTGCCAGCAGCGTAGCAGCGGGGGGGCTGAATGAGCAGTTCTTC
- | TRBJ1-1 | few | TRBV15 | CATSRGSGNTEAFF | TGTGCCACCAGCAGAGGTTCAGGGAACACTGAAGCTTTCTTT
- | TRBJ1-6 | few | TRBV19 | CASSRQAPSPLHF | TGTGCCAGTAGTCGACAGGCCCCTTCACCCCTCCACTTT
- | TRBJ1-5 | few | TRBV29-1 | CSVGTANQPQHF | TGCAGCGTTGGGACAGCGAATCAGCCCCAGCATTTT
- | TRBJ1-2 | - | TRBV14 | CASSPRRDDGYTF | TGTGCCAGCAGCCCAAGGAGGGACGATGGCTACACCTTC
TRBD2 | TRBJ2-1 | - | TRBV28 | CASSPPGGEQFF | TGTGCCAGCAGTCCCCCCGGGGGGGAGCAGTTCTTC
TRBD2 | TRBJ2-5 | few | TRBV6-5 | CASSSRLAGGRETQYF | TGTGCCAGCAGTTCCCGACTAGCGGGGGGCCGGGAGACCCAGTACTTC
TRBD1 | TRBJ2-5 | few | TRBV5-1 | CASSIHRGRGETQYF | TGCGCCAGCAGCATTCACAGGGGGCGCGGAGAGACCCAGTACTTC
TRBD1 | TRBJ1-2 | - | TRBV7-9 | CASSSRTGTNGYTF | TGTGCCAGCAGCTCCCGGACAGGGACGAATGGCTACACCTTC
TRBD2 | TRBJ2-1 | - | TRBV4-3 | CASGPGLAGRLHTLEQFF | TGCGCCAGCGGGCCCGGACTAGCGGGCCGCCTACATACGCTTGAGCAGTTCTTC
- | TRBJ1-3 | few | TRBV7-9 | CASSLARAGNTIYF | TGTGCCAGCAGCTTAGCCAGGGCTGGAAACACCATATATTTT
TRBD1 | TRBJ1-5 | - | TRBV7-9 | CASSPTGDQPQHF | TGTGCCAGCAGCCCGACAGGGGATCAGCCCCAGCATTTT
TRBD1 | TRBJ2-7 | few | TRBV5-1 | CASSTKTGVGNEQYF | TGCGCCAGCAGCACAAAGACAGGGGTAGGGAACGAGCAGTACTTC
- | TRBJ1-2 | - | TRBV19 | CASSWPGAHGYNYGYTF | TGTGCCAGTAGTTGGCCAGGGGCGCATGGGTACAACTATGGCTACACCTTC
TRBD1 | TRBJ1-2 | few | TRBV4-3 | CASSQRPGTGDRYGYTF | TGCGCCAGCAGCCAAAGGCCGGGGACAGGGGATAGATATGGCTACACCTTC
- | TRBJ2-6 | few | TRBV4-1 | CASSQDGLSAYGANVLTF | TGCGCCAGCAGCCAAGATGGACTTAGCGCTTATGGGGCCAACGTCCTGACTTTC
- | TRBJ2-3 | few | TRBV7-3 | CASSQLYSSTDTQYF | TGTGCCAGCAGCCAGCTATATTCTAGCACGGATACGCAGTATTTT
- | TRBJ1-1 | - | TRBV7-2 | CASSLTGTTEAFF | TGTGCCAGCAGCTTAACAGGGACCACTGAAGCTTTCTTT
- | TRBJ1-2 | few | TRBV5-1 | CASSLEAGGYGYTF | TGCGCCAGCAGCTTGGAGGCAGGCGGGTATGGCTACACCTTC
TRBD1 | TRBJ1-2 | - | TRBV9 | CASSEGTGGGYTF | TGTGCCAGCAGCGAAGGGACAGGGGGCGGCTACACCTTC
TRBD1 | TRBJ2-3 | few | TRBV28 | CASSSGGGLTDTQYF | TGTGCCAGCAGCTCAGGGGGTGGGTTGACAGATACGCAGTATTTT
- | TRBJ1-5 | - | TRBV18 | CASSPGSGNQPQHF | TGTGCCAGCTCACCAGGGTCCGGGAATCAGCCCCAGCATTTT
- | TRBJ1-2 | few | TRBV9 | CASSDLTGYGYTF | TGTGCCAGCAGCGACCTCACCGGTTATGGCTACACCTTC
- | TRBJ2-7 | few | TRBV29-1 | CSGGLGDEQYF | TGCAGCGGGGGGCTTGGCGACGAGCAGTACTTC
TRBD1 | TRBJ1-1 | few | TRBV4-2 | CASSPRQGAENTEAFF | TGTGCCAGCAGCCCTCGACAGGGGGCCGAAAACACTGAAGCTTTCTTT
- | TRBJ1-6 | - | TRBV6-5 | CASSYSRQNDGSPLHF | TGTGCCAGCAGTTACTCCCGACAGAACGATGGATCACCCCTCCACTTT
- | TRBJ1-1 | - | TRBV19 | CASSTWEPAMNTEAFF | TGTGCCAGTAGTACGTGGGAGCCAGCCATGAACACTGAAGCTTTCTTT
TRBD1 | TRBJ1-2 | few | TRBV19 | CASSIPGTGNYGYTF | TGTGCCAGTAGTATCCCCGGGACAGGGAACTATGGCTACACCTTC